The clone carrying this T cell receptor (beta chain) has a handful of counts. Antigen unknown. This specimen comes from a study of beta chain features in type 1 diabetes. Expressed TCRB transcripts got sequenced, as all isolated RNA was reverse transcribed. Generated by immunoSEQ multiplex PCR, the TCRdb table keeps only in-frame clones and is missing some. The sample lists around 600,000 clones, under 15% occurring once. Overall study findings and caveats: In all four CD4+ subsets, TCRB CDR3 length was significantly, moderately reduced in type 1 diabetes.

The CDR3 has 16 amino acids. V was clipped by 4 bases and J by 0 bases; unmatched bases: 9. Germline values: CDR1 SGHDT, CDR2 YYEEEE. The source of this sequence is a man between 25 and 39 years old with type 1 diabetes. The chain has TRBV5-6 and TRBJ2-5, with 7 bases fitting TRBD1. The specimen was naive CD4+ T cells from blood. The CDR3 spells CASSNSRDSHQETQYF. The CDR3 DNA follows: TGTGCCAGCAGCAACAGCCGGGACAGCCACCAAGAGACCCAGTACTTC.